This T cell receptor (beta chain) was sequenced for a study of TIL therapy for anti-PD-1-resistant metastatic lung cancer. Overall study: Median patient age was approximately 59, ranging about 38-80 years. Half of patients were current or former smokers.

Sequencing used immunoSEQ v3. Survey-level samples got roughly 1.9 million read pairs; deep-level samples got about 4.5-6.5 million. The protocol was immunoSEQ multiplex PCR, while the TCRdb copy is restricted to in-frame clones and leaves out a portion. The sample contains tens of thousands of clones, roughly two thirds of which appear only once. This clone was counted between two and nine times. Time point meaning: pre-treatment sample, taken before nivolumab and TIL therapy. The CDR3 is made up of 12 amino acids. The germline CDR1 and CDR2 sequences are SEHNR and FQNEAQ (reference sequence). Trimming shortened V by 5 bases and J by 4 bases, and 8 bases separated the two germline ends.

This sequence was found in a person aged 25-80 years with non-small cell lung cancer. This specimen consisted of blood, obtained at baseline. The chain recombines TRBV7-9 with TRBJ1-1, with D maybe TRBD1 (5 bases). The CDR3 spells CASSRGGTEAFF. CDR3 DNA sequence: TGTGCCAGCAGCCGGGGGGGCACTGAAGCTTTCTTT.